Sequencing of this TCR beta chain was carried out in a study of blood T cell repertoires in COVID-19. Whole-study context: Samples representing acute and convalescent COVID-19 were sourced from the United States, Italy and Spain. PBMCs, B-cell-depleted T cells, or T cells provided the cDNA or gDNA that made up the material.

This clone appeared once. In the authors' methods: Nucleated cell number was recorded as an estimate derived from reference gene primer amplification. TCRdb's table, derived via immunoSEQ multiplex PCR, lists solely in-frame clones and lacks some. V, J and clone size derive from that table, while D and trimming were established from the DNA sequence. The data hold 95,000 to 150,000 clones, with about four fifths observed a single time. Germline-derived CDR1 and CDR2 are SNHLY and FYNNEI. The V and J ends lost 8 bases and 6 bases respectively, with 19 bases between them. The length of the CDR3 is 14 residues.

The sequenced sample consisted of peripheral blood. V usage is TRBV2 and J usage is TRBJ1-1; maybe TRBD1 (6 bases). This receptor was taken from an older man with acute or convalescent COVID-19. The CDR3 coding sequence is TGTGCCAGCCTTATTGACAGGCGGTCAGCTGAAGCTTTCTTT. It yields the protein CASLIDRRSAEAFF.